A selection of T cell receptor beta chains follows, all from one sample in a study of T cells in Graves' hyperthyroidism and ophthalmopathy. TCRdb reprocessed the multiplex PCR reads via MiXCR and lists one record per CDR3 protein. The repertoire holds around 300,000 distinct CDR3 sequences, with roughly 15% as singletons. Material: blood. These receptors all come from a woman aged 40 to 55 with Graves' ophthalmopathy. CDR3s include the opening cysteine and the closing phenylalanine or tryptophan. Fields, in order: V gene, clone size, D gene, J gene, CDR3 DNA, CDR3 protein. D genes are given only for firm matches. Only some rows state a clone size, as once, few, many or a class for expanded clones.

TRBV2	many	NA	TRBJ1-2	TGTGCCAGCAGTCTCCACCGGAATAACTATGGCTACACCTTC	CASSLHRNNYGYTF
TRBV28	many	NA	TRBJ1-5	TGTGCCAGCAGTTTATTTTGGCAGGGCCAGCCCCAGCATTTT	CASSLFWQGQPQHF
TRBV20-1	many	NA	TRBJ1-2	TGCAGTGCTAGAGATTATCTACGTGCTAACTATGGCTACACCTTC	CSARDYLRANYGYTF
TRBV6-5	NA	NA	TRBJ2-7	TGTGCCAGCAGTTACCGTGGCGCTGGGTACGAGCAGTACTTC	CASSYRGAGYEQYF
TRBV28	many	TRBD2	TRBJ2-3	TGTGCCAGCAGTTTAAGACTAGCGGGAGATACGCAGTATTTT	CASSLRLAGDTQYF
TRBV5-6	NA	TRBD1	TRBJ2-7	TGTGCCAGCAGCTGGGGGACAGGGCTGGACGAGCAGTACTTC	CASSWGTGLDEQYF
TRBV12-3/TRBV12-4	many	NA	TRBJ1-5	TGTGCCAGCAGGGACGGCTCAGGGAATCAGCCCCAGCATTTT	CASRDGSGNQPQHF
TRBV5-5	many	NA	TRBJ2-3	TGTGCCAGCAGCCCCGCCGACACAGATACGCAGTATTTT	CASSPADTDTQYF
TRBV19	NA	TRBD2	TRBJ2-4	TGTGCCAGTAGGATGACTAGCGGGGGATATCCCGCCAAAAACATTCAGTACTTC	CASRMTSGGYPAKNIQYF
TRBV12-3/TRBV12-4	few	NA	TRBJ2-7	TGTGCCAGCAGTTTAGAGGGGCCCGCCTACGAGCAGTACTTC	CASSLEGPAYEQYF
TRBV18	many	TRBD1	TRBJ1-1	TGTGCCAGCTCAGTACCGGGACAGCGAATTGAAGCTTTCTTT	CASSVPGQRIEAFF
TRBV12-3/TRBV12-4	many	NA	TRBJ2-2	TGTGCCACCGGTCCGGGACGGGAGCTGTTTTTT	CATGPGRELFF
TRBV2	many	NA	TRBJ2-7	TGTGCCAGCTTCGCGGCCGGGGGGCAAGAGCAGTACTTC	CASFAAGGQEQYF
TRBV6-1	many	TRBD2	TRBJ2-3	TGTGCCACCGCCACGGCGGGAGCTAGCACAGATACGCAGTATTTT	CATATAGASTDTQYF
TRBV10-2	many	NA	TRBJ2-5	TGCGCCAGCAGTGAGTCCCAAGGGAGGGAGACCCAGTACTTC	CASSESQGRETQYF
TRBV20-1	NA	TRBD2	TRBJ2-3	TGCAGTGCTAGAGATAGGGGTGATAGCGGGAGGGGAAGCACAGATACGCAGTATTTT	CSARDRGDSGRGSTDTQYF
TRBV5-1	few	TRBD1	TRBJ1-2	TGCGCCAGCAGCTTGGCGGGACAGGCGATCTATGGCTACACCTTC	CASSLAGQAIYGYTF
TRBV28	NA	TRBD2	TRBJ2-1	TGTGCCAGCAGTTCCGTAGTAGCGGGAGGGGGAGAGCAGTTCTTC	CASSSVVAGGGEQFF
TRBV12-3/TRBV12-4	many	TRBD1	TRBJ1-1	TGTGCCAGCAGGTCGAGACCCGGGACAGGGCTCACTGAAGCTTTCTTT	CASRSRPGTGLTEAFF
TRBV20-1	NA	NA	TRBJ2-1	TGCAGTGCTAGGGATTTGGGGGAAGGGGAAGGCAATGAGCAGTTCTTC	CSARDLGEGEGNEQFF
TRBV19	few	TRBD1	TRBJ1-2	TGTGCCAGAGATCTCCGGGACAGACCATATGGCTACACCTTC	CARDLRDRPYGYTF
TRBV5-5	few	TRBD1	TRBJ2-2	TGTGCCAGCAGCAGACAGGGAGCAGGGACCGGGGAGCTGTTTTTT	CASSRQGAGTGELFF
TRBV11-2	many	NA	TRBJ2-1	TGTGCCAGCAGCCCCAATCCCGGGACCAAGCAGTTCTTC	CASSPNPGTKQFF
TRBV30	NA	NA	TRBJ2-1	TGTGCCTGGAGTGTACGGAGGGCGTACAATGAGCAGTTCTTC	CAWSVRRAYNEQFF
TRBV18	many	NA	TRBJ2-7	TGTGCCAGCTCACCCGAGAAAGGTACAGGAAGCGAGCAGTACTTC	CASSPEKGTGSEQYF
TRBV5-1	NA	TRBD2	TRBJ2-1	TGCGCCAGCAGCTTTCTAGCGGGAGGGCCGGGCAATGAGCAGTTCTTC	CASSFLAGGPGNEQFF
TRBV30	many	NA	TRBJ1-1	TGTGCCTGGGGACCCCGAAGCACTGAAGCTTTCTTT	CAWGPRSTEAFF
TRBV7-9	many	NA	TRBJ2-5	TGTGCCAGCAGCTTATCAAGGGGAGGCTCAGAGACCCAGTACTTC	CASSLSRGGSETQYF
TRBV5-4	once	TRBD1	TRBJ2-7	TGTGCCAGCAGCCAACAGGGGTTGAACGAGCAGTACTTC	CASSQQGLNEQYF
TRBV6-1	NA	TRBD1	TRBJ2-7	TGTGCCAGCAGTCCGGGACAGGGTTCGTCTGAGCAGTACTTC	CASSPGQGSSEQYF
TRBV11-2	many	NA	TRBJ2-7	TGTGCCAGCAGCTTAGATTTAGGGCCCACTTCCTACGAGCAGTACTTC	CASSLDLGPTSYEQYF
TRBV28	many	NA	TRBJ2-3	TGTGCCAGCAGCCCCCCAGGCAGGGGGGGAGATACGCAGTATTTT	CASSPPGRGGDTQYF
TRBV10-3	many	TRBD2	TRBJ2-2	TGTGCCATCAGTGGGACTAGCAGATCCGGGGAGCTGTTTTTT	CAISGTSRSGELFF
TRBV19	many	TRBD1	TRBJ2-7	TGTGCCAGTAGTCAGACCTTCGGACAGGCGACCTACGAGCAGTACTTC	CASSQTFGQATYEQYF
TRBV7-3	many	TRBD2	TRBJ2-3	TGTGCCAGCAGCTTTACTAGCGGGCACCACACAGATACGCAGTATTTT	CASSFTSGHHTDTQYF
TRBV4-2	NA	NA	TRBJ1-1	TGTGCCAGCAGCCAAGATAGGGCAGAAACTGAAGCTTTCTTT	CASSQDRAETEAFF
TRBV5-1	NA	NA	TRBJ2-2	TGCGCCAGCAGCCATAATGCAGGGAACACCGGGGAGCTGTTTTTT	CASSHNAGNTGELFF
TRBV5-1	many	NA	TRBJ2-3	TGCGCCAGCAGCTTGGACACAGATACGCAGTATTTT	CASSLDTDTQYF
TRBV27	many	NA	TRBJ2-7	TGTGCCAGCAGTTTAGCAGGGTGGCTCCACGAGCAGTACTTC	CASSLAGWLHEQYF